A selection of T cell receptor beta chains follows, all from one sample in a study of shared clonotypes between healthy human individuals. TCRdb's table, derived via immunoSEQ multiplex PCR, lists solely in-frame clones and lacks some. This sample has millions of clones, with over 85% found just once. The sample was naive CD4+ T cells sorted from blood. These receptors all come from a man aged 18 to 29 in good health. The CDR3 runs from the conserved cysteine through the conserved F or W. The order of the fields is clone size, D gene, V gene, J gene, CDR3 DNA, CDR3 protein. A D gene is named only where the DNA matches it firmly. Not all rows give a size; the values are once, few, many and, for expanded clones, a class.

.	.	TRBV6-1	TRBJ2-7	TGTGCCAGCAGTGAAGCGCTGTTGGTTTACGAGCAGTACTTC	CASSEALLVYEQYF
.	TRBD1	TRBV27	TRBJ1-1	TGTGCCAGCAGTTTATTCGCTAGACAGGGAGGTGAAGCTTTCTTT	CASSLFARQGGEAFF
.	.	TRBV7-2	TRBJ1-5	TGTGCCAGCAGCTCCGAAGGTGCGGGGGCAGGGCAGCCCCAGCATTTT	CASSSEGAGAGQPQHF
.	TRBD2	TRBV10-3	TRBJ2-7	TGTGCCATCAGTGTGGGACTAGCGGGAGCCGAGCAGTACTTC	CAISVGLAGAEQYF
.	.	TRBV18	TRBJ1-6	TGTGCCAGCGGGACAACGGAGGATTCACCCCTCCACTTT	CASGTTEDSPLHF
once	.	TRBV6-5	TRBJ1-5	TGTGCCAGCAGCTCAGGGTATAGCAATCAGCCCCAGCATTTT	CASSSGYSNQPQHF
.	.	TRBV7-9	TRBJ2-6	TGTGCCAGCAGAAAAGCCAGCTCTGGGGCCAACGTCCTGACTTTC	CASRKASSGANVLTF
.	TRBD1	TRBV6-6	TRBJ1-2	TGTGCCAACCGCAGGGGGTCAGACTATGGCTACACCTTC	CANRRGSDYGYTF
.	.	TRBV12-1	TRBJ1-5	TGTGCCAGCAGCTTTGGAGGGGACAGGGCAGTGAGCAATCAGCCCCAGCATTTT	CASSFGGDRAVSNQPQHF
.	TRBD1	TRBV29-1	TRBJ2-2	TGCAGCGTAGGACAGGGGGCGAAGGGCACCGGGGAGCTGTTTTTT	CSVGQGAKGTGELFF
once	.	TRBV10-3	TRBJ1-1	TGTGCCATCAGTGAATCCCCACATCCACCGGGCTCTGAAGCTTTCTTT	CAISESPHPPGSEAFF
once	.	TRBV7-6	TRBJ2-3	TGTGCCAGCAGCTTAGCGGGCGCAAGCACAGATACGCAGTATTTT	CASSLAGASTDTQYF
.	.	TRBV7-9	TRBJ2-3	TGTGCCAGCAGCTTATGGGAAGCCACAGATACGCAGTATTTT	CASSLWEATDTQYF
.	.	TRBV13	TRBJ1-3	TGTGCCAGCAGCCTTAAAAGAGGGCCGGGACCTCGTCCTGGAAACACCATATATTTT	CASSLKRGPGPRPGNTIYF
.	.	TRBV10-3	TRBJ2-1	TGTGCCATCAGTGAGCGCCGGGGGATTGAGCAGTTCTTC	CAISERRGIEQFF
.	.	TRBV28	TRBJ1-1	TGTGCCAGCAGTTTATTGCGCAACACTGAAGCTTTCTTT	CASSLLRNTEAFF
.	TRBD1	TRBV6-5	TRBJ1-2	TGTGCCAGCAGTTCTGGGACAGGGGACGGCTACACCTTC	CASSSGTGDGYTF
.	.	TRBV2	TRBJ1-1	TGTGCCAGCAGTAGGGAGAACACTGAAGCTTTCTTT	CASSRENTEAFF
.	.	TRBV15	TRBJ2-5	TGTGCCACCAGCAGAGTTCCCAACCAAGAGACCCAGTACTTC	CATSRVPNQETQYF
.	TRBD1	TRBV9	TRBJ1-1	TGTGCCAGCAGCGATCCAGGGGGTCGAGCTTTCTTT	CASSDPGGRAFF